Following are 23 T cell receptor beta chains from one sample sequenced in a study of blood T cell repertoires in COVID-19. The table came from immunoSEQ multiplex PCR; TCRdb's copy has only in-frame clones and leaves some out. The data show 210,000 or so clones, around 81% seen once. The sequencing sample was made of PBMCs or T cells enriched from blood (not recorded which). All receptors come from a woman in her forties with acute COVID-19.

This clone was picked up a small number of times. The chain combines TRBV5-3 with TRBJ1-2, with D maybe TRBD1 (6 bases). TRBV5-3 is an ORF for which the function is uncertain. V was shortened by 0 bases and J by 1 base, with 7 bases between the two germline ends. The CDR3 spans 14 residues. The chain's CDR3 is CARSLAGVNYGYTF. CDR3 nucleotides: TGTGCCAGAAGCTTGGCAGGGGTTAACTATGGCTACACCTTC.

This chain links TRBV20-1 with TRBJ1-5; D is unresolved. The V and J ends lost 3 bases and 2 bases respectively, with 14 bases between them. The CDR3 consists of 15 residues. Germline lookup yields CDR1 DFQATT and CDR2 SNEGSKA (reference sequence). In nucleotides, the CDR3 is TGCAGTGCTAGTCCCTCCTCTGGGCGCAATCAGCCCCAGCATTTT. Its protein product is CSASPSSGRNQPQHF.

In its sample, this clone was seen once. This chain connects TRBV5-1 to TRBJ1-1; D gene unclear. The germline CDR1 and CDR2 sequences are SGHRS and YFSETQ. Trimming took off 2 bases at V and 1 base at J, with 6 bases between the two ends. This CDR3 spans 13 amino acids. CDR3 amino acids: CASSFTANTEAFF. CDR3 sequence (DNA): TGCGCCAGCAGCTTTACAGCGAACACTGAAGCTTTCTTT.

The chain carries TRBV27 and TRBJ2-7, with TRBD2 matching over 10 bases. The V gene's germline CDR1 is MNHEY and CDR2 SMNVEV (reference sequence). V lost 11 bases, J lost 7 bases, and 14 bases stayed unmatched. This CDR3 region has 14 residues. Written as DNA, the CDR3 is TGTGCCTCACAGGGTGGGCTAGCGGGGGCAGAGCAGTACTTC. Residues: CASQGGLAGAEQYF.

The rearrangement links TRBV2 to TRBJ1-2; D is perhaps TRBD1 (5 bases). V was clipped by 4 bases and J by 8 bases, with 14 bases between them. The CDR3 spans 13 residues. Germline V gene sequence: CDR1 SNHLY, CDR2 FYNNEI. This CDR3 is CASSGRDRGGYTF. The DNA of the CDR3 is TGTGCCAGCAGTGGGCGGGACCGGGGAGGCTACACCTTC. Based on the CDR3 plus reference TRBV2 and TRBJ1-2, the full variable domain is EPEVTQTPSHQVTQMGQEVILRCVPISNHLYFYWYRQILGQKVEFLVSFYNNEISEKSEIFDDQFSVERPDGSNFTLKIRSTKLEDSAMYFCASSGRDRGGYTFGSGTRLTVV.

This chain joins TRBV5-4 and TRBJ1-6, with D uncertain. Trimming took off 0 bases at V and 9 bases at J, with 7 bases between the two ends. Germline-derived CDR1 and CDR2 are SGHNT and YYREEE (reference sequence). The CDR3 loop spans 13 amino acids. CDR3 bases: TGTGCCAGCAGCTTGGCCGGAGGTTCACCCCTCCACTTT. Its translation is CASSLAGGSPLHF.

The chain employs TRBV27 and TRBJ1-5; a possible D gene is TRBD1 (6 bases). This CDR3 is built from 15 residues. Trimming took 6 bases from V and 0 from J, leaving 12 bases between them. Germline-derived CDR1 and CDR2 are MNHEY and SMNVEV (reference sequence). CDR3 in DNA: TGTGCCAGCAGAACAGGGAGCTATAGCAATCAGCCCCAGCATTTT. Amino acid sequence: CASRTGSYSNQPQHF.

The chain carries TRBV2 and TRBJ2-7; 14 bases align to TRBD2. Germline-derived CDR1 and CDR2 are SNHLY and FYNNEI. Trimming took 5 bases from V and 2 from J; bases not matched to a gene: 2. The CDR3 contains 15 residues. CDR3 amino acids: CASSLGLAGAYEQYF. CDR3 DNA sequence: TGTGCCAGCAGTCTGGGACTAGCGGGGGCCTACGAGCAGTACTTC.

The J gene is TRBJ1-3, the V gene TRBV7-2; no definite D call. Germline CDR1 and CDR2: SGHTA and FQGNSA. This CDR3 spans 16 amino acids. Trimming removed 2 bases at V and 3 bases at J, with 14 bases between. The chain's CDR3 is CASSLTRVRHGNTIYF. CDR3 coding DNA: TGTGCCAGCAGCTTAACCCGGGTCCGGCATGGAAACACCATATATTTT.

This clone was counted once. This rearrangement joins TRBV6-5 to TRBJ1-3; tentative D call: TRBD1 (6 bases). The CDR3 sequence is 15 residues long. The germline CDR1 and CDR2 sequences are MNHEY and SVGAGI. Deletions cut 5 bases from V and 4 bases from J, with 15 bases between. The CDR3 region has the DNA TGTGCCAGCAGTCCTGACAGGTCTTGGGGAAACACCATATATTTT. It specifies CASSPDRSWGNTIYF.

The chain has TRBV13 and TRBJ2-7, with 8 bases lining up with TRBD2. The germline CDR1 and CDR2 sequences are PRHDT and FYEKMQ (reference sequence). With 4 bases clipped from V and 0 bases from J, the junction kept 8 bases outside the gene matches. The CDR3 length is 16 residues. The CDR3 loop reads CASSSYSGTSSYEQYF. Written as DNA, the CDR3 is TGTGCCAGCAGCTCATATAGCGGGACGAGCTCCTACGAGCAGTACTTC. The whole variable domain, filled in from reference TRBV13 and TRBJ2-7, reads AAGVIQSPRHLIKEKRETATLKCYPIPRHDTVYWYQQGPGQDPQFLISFYEKMQSDKGSIPDRFSAQQFSDYHSELNMSSLELGDSALYFCASSSYSGTSSYEQYFGPGTRLTVT.

The chain recombines TRBV6-6 with TRBJ1-3; D is unclear. V was cut by 5 bases and J by 4 bases, with 21 bases left in between. CDR3 length: 17 amino acids. Germline CDR1 MNHNY, CDR2 SVGAGI (reference sequence). The DNA of the CDR3 is TGTGCCAGCAGTCGAAACCAGGACTCTCGCCTCGGAAACACCATATATTTT. Protein sequence: CASSRNQDSRLGNTIYF.

The chain has TRBV7-9 and TRBJ2-5; the match to TRBD2 covers 9 bases. The junction had 6 bases not matched to a gene; V was cut back by 8 bases and J by 2 bases. Germline CDR1 and CDR2: SEHNR and FQNEAQ (reference sequence). The CDR3 contains 14 residues. The DNA for the CDR3 is TGTGCCAGCGGTACTAGCGGGCGACAAGAGACCCAGTACTTC. Amino acid sequence: CASGTSGRQETQYF.

The gene calls are TRBV10-1 and TRBJ1-1, with TRBD1 matching over 7 bases. The CDR3 totals 15 residues. J gave up 5 bases and V 5 bases, and 11 bases lay outside the gene matches. Germline CDR1 reads WNHNN; CDR2 reads SYGVQD (reference sequence). The DNA of the CDR3 is TGCGCCAGCAGTTCGAGTTACAGGGGTGAGACTGAAGCTTTCTTT. The encoded protein is CASSSSYRGETEAFF.

CDR3 in amino acids: CASSPKTGEHYNSPLHF. Here the CDR3 DNA reads TGTGCCAGCTCACCTAAGACAGGGGAGCACTATAATTCACCCCTCCACTTT. V gene TRBV18 combines with J gene TRBJ1-6, with 8 bases matching TRBD1. The trim removed 3 bases at V and 3 bases at J, leaving 7 bases unmatched. This CDR3 contains 17 residues. Germline V gives CDR1 KGHSH, CDR2 LQKENI.

This clone appeared once. This chain joins TRBV19 and TRBJ1-1; TRBD1 agrees at 7 bases. The CDR3 extends over 14 amino acids. V was clipped by 6 bases and J by 2 bases; unmatched bases: 6. CDR1 LNHDA and CDR2 SQIVND come from the germline V gene (reference sequence). The DNA for the CDR3 is TGTGCCAGTAGCTCCGGGACAGAAAACACTGAAGCTTTCTTT. Protein: CASSSGTENTEAFF.

This rearrangement joins TRBV5-1 to TRBJ1-2; TRBD1 matches at 9 bases. The CDR3 covers 15 residues. V dropped 4 bases and J dropped 7; count of bases not matched to a gene: 11. Per the germline V gene, CDR1 is SGHRS and CDR2 is YFSETQ. The CDR3 spells CASSPDIQGASGYTF. DNA of the CDR3: TGCGCCAGCAGCCCGGATATACAGGGGGCAAGTGGCTACACCTTC.

V and J are TRBV28 and TRBJ2-7; D is perhaps TRBD2 (5 bases). CDR3 length: 14 residues. With 5 bases removed from V and 4 bases from J, the gap between germline ends came to 15 bases. Per germline, CDR1 MDHEN and CDR2 SYDVKM. Here the CDR3 DNA reads TGTGCCAGCAGTCCCCTGACTAAACAGTACGAGCAGTACTTC. Translating gives CASSPLTKQYEQYF.

This clone was seen once. This chain joins TRBV3-1 (or the pseudogene TRBV3-2) and TRBJ1-2; D gene ambiguous. Per germline, CDR1 LGHDT and CDR2 YNNKEL (reference sequence). CDR3 length equals 16 residues. V was clipped by 3 bases and J by 1 base, with 15 bases between them. CDR3 DNA: TGTGCCAGCAGCCAGACCCCCGACATTCTTAACTATGGCTACACCTTC. It yields the protein CASSQTPDILNYGYTF.

This clone was seen only once. J is TRBJ2-7 and V is TRBV13, with 9 bases matching TRBD2. With 3 bases clipped from V and 3 bases from J, the junction kept 6 bases outside the gene matches. The CDR3 is 15 residues long. Germline lookup yields CDR1 PRHDT and CDR2 FYEKMQ (reference sequence). CDR3 in DNA: TGTGCCAGCAGCTTCGGGCTAGCGGGAATCTACGAGCAGTACTTC. It is translated as CASSFGLAGIYEQYF.

The V call is TRBV19, the J call TRBJ2-1; D is possibly TRBD2 (6 bases). This CDR3 has 14 amino acids. Germline V gene data show CDR1 as LNHDA and CDR2 as SQIVND (reference sequence). V was pared by 6 bases and J by 0 bases, with 9 bases between. The DNA of the CDR3 is TGTGCCAGTAGGGCGGGAAGCTCCTACAATGAGCAGTTCTTC. Encoded protein: CASRAGSSYNEQFF.

This clone was seen just once. The gene calls are TRBV24-1 and TRBJ2-1, with 7 bases lining up with TRBD1. Germline V gene sequence: CDR1 KGHDR, CDR2 SFDVKD. After removal of 4 bases from V and 10 bases from J, the junction contained 9 bases not matched to a gene. This CDR3 comprises 14 residues. In DNA, the CDR3 is TGTGCCACCAGTGAAGGACAGGAACGAAGGGAGCAGTTCTTC. This sequence encodes CATSEGQERREQFF.

The gene calls are TRBV6-6 and TRBJ1-1; 7 nucleotides match TRBD1. The V gene's germline CDR1 is MNHNY and CDR2 SVGAGI (reference sequence). Trimming removed 5 bases from V and 1 base from J; junction bases left unmatched: 4. The CDR3 length is 14 residues. The CDR3 sequence is CASSADRSNTEAFF. CDR3 bases: TGTGCCAGCAGTGCGGACAGGTCGAACACTGAAGCTTTCTTT.